These 3 T cell receptor beta chains originate from one sample sequenced in a study of read filtering for tumor transcriptome and immune sequencing. The library was built from 400 to 500 ng RNA with molecular barcoded adaptors for alpha/delta and beta/gamma chains. TCRdb re-called the reads with MiXCR, one entry per CDR3 protein. The sample contains 130,000 or so distinct CDR3 sequences, about 13% of which appear only once. Sequencing was performed on a population of CD138-negative cells sorted from bone marrow. The receptors were sampled from a donor at least 40 years old with multiple myeloma.

The rearrangement joins TRBV3-1 to TRBJ2-1, with D maybe TRBD2 (6 bases). Germline V CDR1 and CDR2: LGHDT, YNNKEL (reference sequence). The CDR3 extends over 17 amino acids. V shed 4 bases and J shed 0 bases, with 16 bases lying between them. CDR3 sequence (DNA): TGTGCCAGCAGCCGGATGTCGGAGGGCCTCTCCTACAATGAGCAGTTCTTC. Amino acids: CASSRMSEGLSYNEQFF.

Many counts were recorded for this clonotype. This chain uses TRBV7-6 with TRBJ1-4; 7 nucleotides match TRBD1. The germline V gene encodes CDR1 SGHVS and CDR2 FNYEAQ. CDR3 length: 16 residues. J lost 1 base, V lost 4 bases, and 6 bases had no gene match. The CDR3 sequence: CASSSTQGITNEKLFF. In DNA form, the CDR3 reads TGTGCCAGCAGCTCGACACAGGGGATAACTAATGAAAAACTGTTTTTT.

This clonotype was observed at least ten times. CDR3 region: CASSQAWRDYNSPLHF. In DNA form, the CDR3 reads TGCGCCAGCAGCCAAGCGTGGCGGGACTATAATTCACCCCTCCACTTT. V is TRBV4-3 and J is TRBJ1-6; D gene ambiguous. Germline V gene data show CDR1 as LGHNA and CDR2 as YSLEER. The V end was cut by 1 base, the J end by 3 bases, with 10 bases between. This CDR3 is 16 amino acids long.